Below, one TCR beta chain is given with its context. As yet, its antigen is unknown. The data are from a study of cytomegalovirus exposure and HLA in healthy donors. Looking at the study overall: Under 90% of roughly 430 genotyped donors fell in the Caucasian-associated ancestry cluster. Findings of the study overall: Segments of the TCR beta V type were, in most cases, productive about 87% or about 30% of the time in an earlier analysis.

The CDR3 spans 14 residues. Trimming removed 2 bases from V and 8 bases from J; junction bases left unmatched: 5. Germline CDR1 reads SGHRS; CDR2 reads YFSETQ. The PCR ran on 60 Vbeta and 13 Jbeta primers. Measured with immunoSEQ multiplex PCR; TCRdb has only the in-frame clones, and not every one. The sample records 90,000 to 110,000 clones, over 70% being singletons. The sequenced sample was PBMCs. The rearrangement joins TRBV5-1 to TRBJ2-2; 8 positions match TRBD1. This receptor was identified in a male donor in good health and CMV-seronegative. CDR3 nucleotides: TGCGCCAGCAGCTTACAGGGACAGGCTGGGGAGCTGTTTTTT. Its translation: CASSLQGQAGELFF.